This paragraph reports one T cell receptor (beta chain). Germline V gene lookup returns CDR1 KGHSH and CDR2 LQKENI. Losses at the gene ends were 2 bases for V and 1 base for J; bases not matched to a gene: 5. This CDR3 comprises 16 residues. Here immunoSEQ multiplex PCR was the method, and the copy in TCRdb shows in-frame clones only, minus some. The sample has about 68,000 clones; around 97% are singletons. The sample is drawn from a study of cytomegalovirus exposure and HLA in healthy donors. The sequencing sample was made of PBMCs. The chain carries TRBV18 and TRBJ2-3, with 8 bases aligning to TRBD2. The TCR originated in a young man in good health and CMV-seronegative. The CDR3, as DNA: TGTGCCAGCTCACCATATCTAGCGGGCCGCACAGATACGCAGTATTTT. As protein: CASSPYLAGRTDTQYF.